Shown below are 26 T cell receptor beta chains from a single sample sequenced in a study of blood T cell repertoires in COVID-19. Using immunoSEQ multiplex PCR, the repertoire was profiled, and TCRdb retains in-frame clones only, with some absent. The profile shows 100,000 to 150,000 clones, roughly 80% of them singletons. The sequencing input was peripheral blood. The receptors here all came from an elderly woman with acute or convalescent COVID-19.

The chain uses TRBV5-4 and TRBJ2-7; 11 bases line up with TRBD2. V lost 0 bases and J lost 5; bases outside the gene matches: 4. The CDR3 has 15 residues. Germline V gives CDR1 SGHNT, CDR2 YYREEE (reference sequence). The CDR3 spells CASSLAGTSGDEQYF. The CDR3 bases are TGTGCCAGCAGCTTGGCCGGGACTAGCGGCGACGAGCAGTACTTC.

Concerning this clone itself: Its ends do not fully match the called genes, so a read error is possible. This sequence joins TRBV18 and TRBJ2-3; TRBD2 agrees at 8 bases. The CDR3 sequence is 16 residues long. Germline-derived CDR1 and CDR2 are KGHSH and LQKENI. The CDR3 sequence: CASSISTSASTDTQYF. CDR3 nucleotide sequence: TGTGCCAGCTCGATATCGACTAGCGCTAGCACAGATACTCAGTATTTT. The complete variable domain, with remaining parts taken from reference TRBV18 and TRBJ2-3, reads NAGVMQNPRHLVRRRGQEARLRCSPMKGHSHVYWYRQLPEEGLKFMVYLQKENIIDESGMPKERFSAEFPKEGPSILRIQQVVRGDSAAYFCASSISTSASTDTQYFGPGTRLTVL.

The chain combines TRBV12-5 with TRBJ2-5, with TRBD1 matching over 8 bases. Unmatched junction bases numbered 6, after V lost 6 bases and J lost 3 bases. The germline V gene encodes CDR1 LGHNT and CDR2 FRNRAP. The CDR3 length is 14 residues. CDR3 residues: CASGPGQEEETQYF. DNA of the CDR3: TGTGCTAGTGGCCCGGGACAGGAGGAAGAGACCCAGTACTTC. The full variable domain, in which reference TRBV12-5 and TRBJ2-5 provide the parts outside the CDR3, is DARVTQTPRHKVTEMGQEVTMRCQPILGHNTVFWYRQTMMQGLELLAYFRNRAPLDDSGMPKDRFSAEMPDATLATLKIQPSEPRDSAVYFCASGPGQEEETQYFGPGTRLLVL.

There are a few counts of this clone. DNA for the CDR3: TGTGCCAGCAGCCTTGGAGTAGCGGGAGAACCAGATACGCAGTATTTT. Protein product: CASSLGVAGEPDTQYF. The chain recombines TRBV7-2 with TRBJ2-3; 9 nucleotides match TRBD2. The germline V gene encodes CDR1 SGHTA and CDR2 FQGNSA. CDR3 length: 16 amino acids. Germline trimming cut 5 bases from V and 4 bases from J; bases unmatched to any gene: 10.

About this clone itself: Other DNA sequences within the sample encode an identical CDR3. The chain joins TRBV5-1 to TRBJ2-7; 11 bases are shared with TRBD2. Germline CDR1 and CDR2: SGHRS and YFSETQ. Trimming removed 0 bases from V and 2 bases from J; junction bases left unmatched: 1. There are 15 residues in the CDR3. The CDR3 DNA reads TGCGCCAGCAGCTTGGGACTAGCGGGAACCTACGAGCAGTACTTC. The encoded protein is CASSLGLAGTYEQYF.

This clone was counted once. This chain links TRBV12-3 or TRBV12-4 with TRBJ1-3; D is ambiguous. The CDR3 sequence is 13 residues long. Trimming left V 11 bases short and J 0 bases short, with 11 bases between. In DNA, the CDR3 is TGTGCCGGAAAACAGAGCTCTGGAAACACCATATATTTT. This codes for CAGKQSSGNTIYF.

V usage is TRBV19 and J usage is TRBJ1-4; tentatively, D is TRBD1 (6 bases). Trimming stripped 0 bases from V and 4 bases from J, with 18 bases between. The CDR3 runs to 18 residues. In germline, CDR1 is LNHDA, CDR2 SQIVND (reference sequence). The chain's CDR3 is CASSIDGTGRGINEKLFF. The CDR3 nucleotides are TGTGCCAGTAGTATAGATGGCACAGGGAGGGGCATTAATGAAAAACTGTTTTTT.

The chain is built from TRBV19 and TRBJ1-2, with D perhaps TRBD1 (6 bases). The CDR3 is 17 amino acids. From germline, CDR1 is LNHDA and CDR2 SQIVND (reference sequence). V lost 6 bases and J lost 3, with 23 bases in between. The CDR3 reads CASSHIRGQALYYGYTF. The CDR3, as DNA: TGTGCCAGTAGCCACATCAGGGGCCAGGCTTTGTACTATGGCTACACCTTC.

The chain uses TRBV5-1 and TRBJ2-1; 9 positions agree with TRBD1. The germline gives CDR1 SGHRS, CDR2 YFSETQ. This CDR3 contains 15 residues. The V segment lost 6 bases and the J segment 3 bases; nucleotides outside the gene matches: 7. CDR3 in DNA: TGCGCCAGCACTACCGGGACAGGGAGCTACAATGAGCAGTTCTTC. Encoded protein: CASTTGTGSYNEQFF.

This clone is a singleton in its sample. This chain links TRBV5-1 with TRBJ2-7; 16 nucleotides align to TRBD2. The CDR3 contains 17 residues. Germline V gene lookup returns CDR1 SGHRS and CDR2 YFSETQ. The V and J ends lost 4 bases and 3 bases, in that order; junction bases with no gene match: 7. As DNA, the CDR3 is TGCGCCAGCAGCCAGGGGACTAGCGGGGGGGCTATCTACGAGCAGTACTTC. Its protein is CASSQGTSGGAIYEQYF.

This clone has just one count. This sequence joins TRBV10-3 and TRBJ1-5; no definite D call. Germline assignment: CDR1 ENHRY and CDR2 SYGVKD. The CDR3 is 13 amino acids. V dropped 6 bases and J dropped 6 bases, with 12 bases sitting between them. CDR3 loop: CAISSNPSQPQHF. DNA for the CDR3: TGTGCCATCAGCTCCAACCCCAGTCAGCCCCAGCATTTT.

This chain joins TRBV27 and TRBJ1-1; the match to TRBD1 covers 9 bases. Germline V gene lookup returns CDR1 MNHEY and CDR2 SMNVEV (reference sequence). V trimming: 3 bases; J trimming: 4 bases; junction bases outside the gene matches: 9. There are 16 residues in the CDR3. The CDR3 is CASSFPGQGIGTEAFF. The CDR3 DNA reads TGTGCCAGCAGTTTCCCCGGACAGGGGATAGGCACTGAAGCTTTCTTT.

This clone came up once. V gene TRBV5-1 combines with J gene TRBJ1-1; no clear D. The CDR3 spans 15 residues. Trimming shortened V by 3 bases and J by 0 bases, and 12 bases separated the two germline ends. Germline V gene lookup returns CDR1 SGHRS and CDR2 YFSETQ. CDR3 region: CASSSPGRMNTEAFF. The CDR3 coding sequence is TGCGCCAGCAGCTCCCCCGGGAGAATGAACACTGAAGCTTTCTTT. Based on the CDR3 plus reference TRBV5-1 and TRBJ1-1, the full variable domain is KAGVTQTPRYLIKTRGQQVTLSCSPISGHRSVSWYQQTPGQGLQFLFEYFSETQRNKGNFPGRFSGRQFSNSRSEMNVSTLELGDSALYLCASSSPGRMNTEAFFGQGTRLTVV.

This clone was seen once. V gene TRBV7-7 combines with J gene TRBJ2-1; TRBD1 agrees at 7 bases. Germline CDR1 is SSHAT and CDR2 is FNYEAQ (reference sequence). V shed 5 bases and J 2 bases; nucleotides not matched to a gene: 3. This CDR3 is built from 14 residues. CDR3 in amino acids: CASSQQGPYNEQFF. CDR3 bases: TGTGCCAGCAGCCAACAGGGGCCCTACAATGAGCAGTTCTTC.

In its sample, this clone was seen once. The genes are TRBV7-5 and TRBJ2-7; the D segment call TRBD1 is taken from the table without a DNA check. TRBV7-5 is described as a pseudogene. The CDR3 extends over 12 amino acids. CDR3 sequence reads: CATPKQGDEQYF. The DNA of the CDR3 is TGTGCCACCCCGAAACAGGGCGACGAGCAGTACTTC.

The CDR3 DNA reads as TGTGCCAGTAGTATAGGGCTAGCGGGCACCCTCCAAGAGACCCAGTACTTC. Its protein product is CASSIGLAGTLQETQYF. The gene calls are TRBV19 and TRBJ2-5; TRBD2 aligns across 8 bases. The CDR3 runs to 17 residues. The junction had 8 bases not matched to a gene; V was cut back by 1 base and J by 1 base. Germline V gene sequence: CDR1 LNHDA, CDR2 SQIVND (reference sequence).

The V gene is TRBV6-5, the J gene TRBJ1-2, with 9 bases fitting TRBD1. This CDR3 is built from 14 residues. Looked up from germline, CDR1 is MNHEY and CDR2 is SVGAGI. The ends lost 3 bases at V and 4 bases at J; junction bases unmatched: 3. The CDR3 loop is CASSYSDRGYGYTF. CDR3 nucleotides: TGTGCCAGCAGTTATTCGGACAGGGGCTATGGCTACACCTTC.

The rearrangement links TRBV2 to TRBJ1-6, with TRBD1 identical over 7 bases. This CDR3 has 15 amino acids. CDR1 and CDR2 (germline): SNHLY, FYNNEI. Germline trimming cut 6 bases from V and 2 bases from J; bases unmatched to any gene: 4. The CDR3 protein is CASRAQGPYNSPLHF. In DNA, the CDR3 is TGTGCCAGCAGAGCACAGGGGCCCTATAATTCACCCCTCCACTTT. Supplemented by reference TRBV2 and TRBJ1-6, the full variable domain reads EPEVTQTPSHQVTQMGQEVILRCVPISNHLYFYWYRQILGQKVEFLVSFYNNEISEKSEIFDDQFSVERPDGSNFTLKIRSTKLEDSAMYFCASRAQGPYNSPLHFGNGTRLTVT.

The gene calls are TRBV3-1 (or the pseudogene TRBV3-2) and TRBJ2-1; tentatively, D is TRBD2 (6 bases). The length of the CDR3 is 14 residues. Germline V gene lookup returns CDR1 LGHDT and CDR2 YNNKEL (reference sequence). V was trimmed by 4 bases and J by 7 bases, leaving 14 bases between them. This chain's CDR3 is CASSPTSRRNEQFF. The CDR3 region has the DNA TGTGCCAGCAGCCCGACTAGTAGAAGAAATGAGCAGTTCTTC.

The chain couples TRBV6-1 to TRBJ1-3; tentatively, D is TRBD1 (5 bases). Trimming took off 4 bases at V and 0 bases at J, with 13 bases between the two ends. The CDR3 is 16 residues long. CDR1 is MNHNS and CDR2 is SASEGT in the germline V gene. The CDR3 is CASSGLDRDSGNTIYF. In DNA, the CDR3 is TGTGCCAGCAGTGGCCTAGACAGAGACTCTGGAAACACCATATATTTT.

The chain joins TRBV6-2 or TRBV6-3 to TRBJ1-2; the match to TRBD1 covers 9 bases. Per the germline V gene, CDR1 is MNHEY and CDR2 is SVGEGT. The CDR3 is 14 residues long. V shed 4 bases and J 4 bases; nucleotides not matched to a gene: 4. CDR3 nucleotides: TGTGCCAGCAGTTCCACAGGGGGCGCCTATGGCTACACCTTC. Its translation is CASSSTGGAYGYTF.

The CDR3 DNA is TGTGCCAGGATGAACAGGGATAGGTACGAGCAGTACTTC. The encoded protein is CARMNRDRYEQYF. The chain couples TRBV6-8 to TRBJ2-7; a possible D gene is TRBD1 (6 bases). Germline V lookup: CDR1 MNHGY, CDR2 SAAAGT. The CDR3 consists of 13 residues. V shed 9 bases and J shed 4 bases, with 16 bases lying between them.

Regarding this clone: In the same sample, other DNA sequences code for this CDR3. The rearrangement joins TRBV27 to TRBJ2-7, with TRBD2 matching over 7 bases. The CDR3 covers 13 residues. The trim removed 2 bases at V and 4 bases at J, leaving 2 bases unmatched. Germline V lookup: CDR1 MNHEY, CDR2 SMNVEV (reference sequence). The CDR3 DNA follows: TGTGCCAGCAGTTTAGGGAGGGGTTACGAGCAGTACTTC. It is translated as CASSLGRGYEQYF.

The rearrangement joins TRBV2 to TRBJ2-5, with 11 bases identical to TRBD2. Germline CDR1 is SNHLY and CDR2 is FYNNEI. Trimming at V came to 6 bases and at J to 1 base, leaving 7 bases not matched to a gene. The CDR3 is made up of 16 amino acids. The CDR3 DNA sequence: TGTGCCAGCAGCGGTAGACTAGCGGGGATCCAAGAGACCCAGTACTTC. This codes for CASSGRLAGIQETQYF.

The J gene is TRBJ2-7, the V gene TRBV13; 7 positions agree with TRBD1. The germline V gene encodes CDR1 PRHDT and CDR2 FYEKMQ (reference sequence). The CDR3 extends over 14 amino acids. With 2 bases clipped from V and 3 bases from J, the junction kept 4 bases outside the gene matches. The CDR3 loop reads CASSLNRGSYEQYF. DNA for the CDR3: TGTGCCAGCAGCTTAAACAGGGGAAGCTACGAGCAGTACTTC.

The chain carries TRBV6-5 and TRBJ2-1, with D possibly being TRBD1 (6 bases). There are 16 residues in the CDR3. V was pared by 3 bases and J by 1 base, with 13 bases between. The germline CDR1 and CDR2 sequences are MNHEY and SVGAGI. The CDR3 here is CASSYKWGLSYNEQFF. DNA of the CDR3: TGTGCCAGCAGTTATAAGTGGGGGCTTTCCTACAATGAGCAGTTCTTC.